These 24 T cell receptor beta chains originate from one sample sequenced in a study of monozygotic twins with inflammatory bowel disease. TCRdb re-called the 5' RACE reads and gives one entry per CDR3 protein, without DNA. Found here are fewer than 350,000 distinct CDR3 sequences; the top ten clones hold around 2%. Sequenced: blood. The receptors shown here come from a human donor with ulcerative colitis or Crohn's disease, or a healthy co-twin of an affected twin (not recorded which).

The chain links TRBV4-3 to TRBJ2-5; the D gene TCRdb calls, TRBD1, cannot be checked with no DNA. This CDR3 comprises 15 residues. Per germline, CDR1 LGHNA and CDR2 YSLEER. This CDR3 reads CASSQDRTGRQTQYF.

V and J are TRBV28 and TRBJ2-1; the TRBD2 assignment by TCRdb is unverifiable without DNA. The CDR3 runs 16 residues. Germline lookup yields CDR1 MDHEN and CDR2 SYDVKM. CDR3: CASSSPVAGGSDEQFF. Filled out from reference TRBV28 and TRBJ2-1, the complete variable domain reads DVKVTQSSRYLVKRTGEKVFLECVQDMDHENMFWYRQDPGLGLRLIYFSYDVKMKEKGDIPEGYSVSREKKERFSLILESASTNQTSMYLCASSSPVAGGSDEQFFGPGTRLTVL.

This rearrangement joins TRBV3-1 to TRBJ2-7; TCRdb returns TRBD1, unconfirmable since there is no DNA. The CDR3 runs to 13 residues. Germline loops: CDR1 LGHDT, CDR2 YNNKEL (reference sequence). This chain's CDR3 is CASSSTASYEQYF.

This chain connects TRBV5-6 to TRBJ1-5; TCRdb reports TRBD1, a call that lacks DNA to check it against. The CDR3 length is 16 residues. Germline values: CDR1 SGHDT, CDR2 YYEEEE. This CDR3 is CASSRYRGLNNQPQHF.

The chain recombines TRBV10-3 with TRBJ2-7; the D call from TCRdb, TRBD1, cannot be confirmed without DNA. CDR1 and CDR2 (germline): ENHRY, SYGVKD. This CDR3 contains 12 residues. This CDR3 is CAISAGAGEQYF.

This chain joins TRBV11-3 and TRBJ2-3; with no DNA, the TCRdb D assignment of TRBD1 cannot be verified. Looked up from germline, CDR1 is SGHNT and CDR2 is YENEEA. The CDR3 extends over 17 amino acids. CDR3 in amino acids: CASSFSWGQTSSDTQYF.

The CDR3 loop reads CATSEPVGTGNTGELFF. The chain combines TRBV24-1 with TRBJ2-2; without DNA, the TCRdb call of TRBD1 cannot be checked. The CDR3 sequence is 17 residues long. From germline, CDR1 is KGHDR and CDR2 SFDVKD.

The chain's CDR3 is CASSFDSPVNTEAFF. The V gene is TRBV5-1, the J gene TRBJ1-1. Germline-derived CDR1 and CDR2 are SGHRS and YFSETQ. CDR3 length: 15 amino acids.

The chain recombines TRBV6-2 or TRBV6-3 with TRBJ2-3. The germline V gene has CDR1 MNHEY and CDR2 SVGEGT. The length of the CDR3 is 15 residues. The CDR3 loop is CASSYSRDSTDTQYF.

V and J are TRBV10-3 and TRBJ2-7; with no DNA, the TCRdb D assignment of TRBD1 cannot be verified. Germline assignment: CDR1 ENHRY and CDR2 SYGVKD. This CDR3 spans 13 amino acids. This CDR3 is CAISPVGGLEQYF.

CDR3 protein: CSATPPGQGKEQYF. The chain carries TRBV20-1 and TRBJ2-7; checking the TCRdb D call of TRBD1 is not possible without DNA. CDR1 and CDR2 from the germline V gene are DFQATT and SNEGSKA (reference sequence). This CDR3 spans 14 amino acids.

The CDR3 is CATALGQLNSPLHF. The chain combines TRBV7-8 with TRBJ1-6; TCRdb reports TRBD1, a call that lacks DNA to check it against. The CDR3 is 14 amino acids. CDR1 and CDR2 (germline): SGHVS, FQNEAQ.

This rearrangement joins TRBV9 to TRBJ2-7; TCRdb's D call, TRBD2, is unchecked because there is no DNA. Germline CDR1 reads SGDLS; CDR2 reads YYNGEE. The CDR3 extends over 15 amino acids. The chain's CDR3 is CASSVGGGDGYEQYF.

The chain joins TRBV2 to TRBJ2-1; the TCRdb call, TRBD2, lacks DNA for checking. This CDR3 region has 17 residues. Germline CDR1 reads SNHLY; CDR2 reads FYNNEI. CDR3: CASSEFVRRGAYNEQFF.

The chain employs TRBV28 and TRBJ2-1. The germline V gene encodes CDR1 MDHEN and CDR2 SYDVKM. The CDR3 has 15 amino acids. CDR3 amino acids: CASSSPTGIDNEQFF. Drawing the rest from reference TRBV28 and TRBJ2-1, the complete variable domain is DVKVTQSSRYLVKRTGEKVFLECVQDMDHENMFWYRQDPGLGLRLIYFSYDVKMKEKGDIPEGYSVSREKKERFSLILESASTNQTSMYLCASSSPTGIDNEQFFGPGTRLTVL.

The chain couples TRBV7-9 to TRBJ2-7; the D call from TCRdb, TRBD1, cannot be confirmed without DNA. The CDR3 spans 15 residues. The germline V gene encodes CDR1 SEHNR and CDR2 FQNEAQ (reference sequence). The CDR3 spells CASTNNRDNSYEQYF.

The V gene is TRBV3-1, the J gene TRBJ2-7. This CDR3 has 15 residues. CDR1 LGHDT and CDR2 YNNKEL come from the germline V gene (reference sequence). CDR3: CASSQDLAGPYEQYF.

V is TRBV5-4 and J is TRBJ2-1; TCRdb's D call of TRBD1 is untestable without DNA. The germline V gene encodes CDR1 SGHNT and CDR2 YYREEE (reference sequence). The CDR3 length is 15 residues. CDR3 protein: CASSLLGGTANEQFF.

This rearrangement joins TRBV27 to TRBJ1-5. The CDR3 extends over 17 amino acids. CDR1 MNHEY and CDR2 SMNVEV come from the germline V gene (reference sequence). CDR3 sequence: CASSAVSTLESNQPQHF.

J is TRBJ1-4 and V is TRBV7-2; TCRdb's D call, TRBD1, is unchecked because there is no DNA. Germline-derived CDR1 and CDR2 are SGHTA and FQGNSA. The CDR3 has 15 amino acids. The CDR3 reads CASSFRGGVGEKLFF.

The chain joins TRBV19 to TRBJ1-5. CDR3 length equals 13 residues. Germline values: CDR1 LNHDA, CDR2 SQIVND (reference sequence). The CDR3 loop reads CASSEVFNQPQHF.

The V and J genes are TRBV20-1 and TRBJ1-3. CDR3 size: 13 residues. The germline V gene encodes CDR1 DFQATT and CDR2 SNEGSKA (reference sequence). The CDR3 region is CSVSGGTGNTIYF.

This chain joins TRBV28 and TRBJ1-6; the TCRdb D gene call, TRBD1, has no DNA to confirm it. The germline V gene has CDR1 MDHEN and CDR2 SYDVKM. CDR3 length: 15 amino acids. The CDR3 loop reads CASSLPEAGRSPLHF.

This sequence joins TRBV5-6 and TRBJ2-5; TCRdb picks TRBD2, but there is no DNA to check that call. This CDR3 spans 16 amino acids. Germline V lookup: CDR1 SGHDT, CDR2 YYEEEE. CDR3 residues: CASSSLAGGYQETQYF.